Presented here are 8 T cell receptor beta chains from one specimen sequenced in a study of spatial heterogeneity in lung cancer. Time point defined: blood at routine non-recurrence follow-up after resection. TCRdb redid the calling of the 5' RACE reads with MiXCR, one entry per CDR3 protein. The sample consists of over 85,000 distinct CDR3 sequences, 19% of them appearing once. The sequencing here drew on PBMCs, taken at follow-up. All receptors come from a male donor with early-stage non-small cell lung cancer.

There are a few counts of this clonotype. The chain carries TRBV7-8 and TRBJ1-5; D unclear. V lost 2 bases, J lost 6 bases, and 8 bases lay in between. CDR1 is SGHVS, CDR2 FQNEAQ, per germline. This CDR3 has 13 residues. As DNA, the CDR3 is TGTGCCAGCAGCTTAAGCGGGGTTCAGCCCCAGCATTTT. Its translation: CASSLSGVQPQHF.

The V gene is TRBV12-3 or TRBV12-4, the J gene TRBJ1-5, with D perhaps matching TRBD1 (6 bases). This CDR3 comprises 15 residues. V lost 6 bases, J lost 3 bases, and 15 bases lay in between. CDR3 in amino acids: CASSPSGANNQPQHF. In DNA form, the CDR3 reads TGTGCCAGCAGCCCTTCGGGGGCGAACAATCAGCCCCAGCATTTT.

V is TRBV29-1 and J is TRBJ2-2, with D hard to call. Germline CDR1 is SQVTM and CDR2 is ANQGSEA. The CDR3 consists of 15 residues. Trimming pared 3 bases from V and 0 bases from J, leaving 11 bases between. The DNA for the CDR3 is TGCAGCGTTGAGGTTGGCACAGCGAACACCGGGGAGCTGTTTTTT. Translated, it gives CSVEVGTANTGELFF.

The chain links TRBV19 to TRBJ1-4; no clear D. Germline V gene sequence: CDR1 LNHDA, CDR2 SQIVND (reference sequence). CDR3 size: 14 residues. The V end lost 8 bases, the J end lost 3 bases, and 13 bases lay between the germline ends. The CDR3 sequence is CASSISSANEKLFF. The CDR3 coding sequence is TGTGCCAGTTCCATAAGTTCGGCTAATGAAAAACTGTTTTTT.

The rearrangement links TRBV25-1 to TRBJ2-7; D unresolved. Germline V gene sequence: CDR1 MGHDK, CDR2 SYGVNS. Deletions cut 7 bases from V and 11 bases from J, with 15 bases between. The CDR3 covers 11 residues. CDR3 nucleotides: TGTGCCAGCACTTTTAGTTGCAGTAAGTACGTC. Translation: CASTFSCSKYV.

The chain links TRBV24-1 to TRBJ2-7, with 8 bases lining up with TRBD1. Losses at the gene ends were 10 bases for V and 3 bases for J; bases not matched to a gene: 4. Per germline, CDR1 KGHDR and CDR2 SFDVKD. The CDR3 runs 12 residues. The DNA for the CDR3 is TGTGCCACAGGTGGACAGGGCTACGAGCAGTACTTC. Protein sequence: CATGGQGYEQYF.

The chain couples TRBV6-5 to TRBJ1-2, with D perhaps matching TRBD1 (6 bases). V was pared by 6 bases and J by 4 bases, with 15 bases between. CDR1 is MNHEY, CDR2 SVGAGI, per germline. The CDR3 extends over 14 amino acids. CDR3 coding DNA: TGTGCCAGCAGCCCATCAAGGGGGAGCTATGGCTACACCTTC. As protein: CASSPSRGSYGYTF.

This clonotype was seen a few times. The chain couples TRBV5-1 to TRBJ1-2, with D perhaps TRBD1 (5 bases). V lost 0 bases to trimming and J lost 6 bases, with 15 bases between them. This CDR3 has 15 residues. Germline V gene sequence: CDR1 SGHRS, CDR2 YFSETQ. The CDR3 region is CASSLDRGSGDGYTF. Written as DNA, the CDR3 is TGCGCCAGCAGCTTGGATCGGGGCAGCGGGGATGGCTACACCTTC.